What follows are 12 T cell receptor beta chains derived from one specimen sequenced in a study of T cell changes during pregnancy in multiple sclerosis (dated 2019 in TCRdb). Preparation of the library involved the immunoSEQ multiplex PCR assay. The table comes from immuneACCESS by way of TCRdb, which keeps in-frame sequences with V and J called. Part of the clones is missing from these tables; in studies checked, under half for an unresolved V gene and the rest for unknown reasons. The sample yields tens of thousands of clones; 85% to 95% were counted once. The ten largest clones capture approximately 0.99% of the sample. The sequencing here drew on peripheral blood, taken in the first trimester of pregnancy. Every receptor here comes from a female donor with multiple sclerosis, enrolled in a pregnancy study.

CDR3 protein: CASSLGLAGPDTQYF. For the CDR3, the DNA is TGTGCCAGCAGCTTGGGACTAGCGGGGCCAGATACGCAGTATTTT. V usage is TRBV5-5 and J usage is TRBJ2-3; the match to TRBD2 covers 11 bases. V shed 0 bases, J shed 4 bases, and the junction held 1 base outside the gene matches. The CDR3 extends over 15 amino acids. The germline CDR1 and CDR2 sequences are SGHKS and YYEKEE (reference sequence).

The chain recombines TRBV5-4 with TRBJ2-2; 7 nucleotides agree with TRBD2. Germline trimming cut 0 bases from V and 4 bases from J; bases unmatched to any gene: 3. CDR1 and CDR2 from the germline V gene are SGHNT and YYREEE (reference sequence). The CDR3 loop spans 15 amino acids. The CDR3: CASSLGQRGTGELFF. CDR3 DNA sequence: TGTGCCAGCAGCTTGGGGCAGCGGGGCACCGGGGAGCTGTTTTTT.

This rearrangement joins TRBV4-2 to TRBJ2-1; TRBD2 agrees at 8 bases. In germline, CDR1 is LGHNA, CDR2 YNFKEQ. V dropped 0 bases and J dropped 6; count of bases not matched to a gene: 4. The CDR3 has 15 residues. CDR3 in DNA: TGTGCCAGCAGCCAAGAAAGCGGGAGTTTCAATGAGCAGTTCTTC. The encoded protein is CASSQESGSFNEQFF.

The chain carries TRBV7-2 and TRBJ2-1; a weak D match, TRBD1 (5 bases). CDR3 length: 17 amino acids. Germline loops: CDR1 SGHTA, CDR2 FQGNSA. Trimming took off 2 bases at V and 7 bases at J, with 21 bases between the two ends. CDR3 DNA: TGTGCCAGCAGCTTACGGGCATGGGGCATGTCGGATAATGAGCAGTTCTTC. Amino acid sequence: CASSLRAWGMSDNEQFF.

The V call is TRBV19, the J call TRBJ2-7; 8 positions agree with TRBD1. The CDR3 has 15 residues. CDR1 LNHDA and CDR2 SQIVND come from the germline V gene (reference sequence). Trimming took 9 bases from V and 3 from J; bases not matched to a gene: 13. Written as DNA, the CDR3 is TGTGCCAGCAAATGGGCCCAAGGACAGGGCTACGAGCAGTACTTC. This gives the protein CASKWAQGQGYEQYF.

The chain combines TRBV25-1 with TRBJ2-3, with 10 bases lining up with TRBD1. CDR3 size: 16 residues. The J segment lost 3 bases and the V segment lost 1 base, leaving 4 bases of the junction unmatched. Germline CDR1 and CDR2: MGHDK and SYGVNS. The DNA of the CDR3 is TGTGCCAGCAGTGAATCCCCGGGACAGGGGACAGATACGCAGTATTTT. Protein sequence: CASSESPGQGTDTQYF.

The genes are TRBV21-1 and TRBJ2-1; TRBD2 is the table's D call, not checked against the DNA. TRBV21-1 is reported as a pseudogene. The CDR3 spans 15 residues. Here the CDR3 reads CASSPFPYSYNEQFF. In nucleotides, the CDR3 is TGTGCCAGCAGCCCCTTCCCGTACTCCTACAATGAGCAGTTCTTC.

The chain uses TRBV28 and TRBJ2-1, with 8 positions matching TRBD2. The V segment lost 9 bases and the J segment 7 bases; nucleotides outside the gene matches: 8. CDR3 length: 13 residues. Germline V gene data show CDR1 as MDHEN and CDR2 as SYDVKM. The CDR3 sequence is CASLQREMNEQFF. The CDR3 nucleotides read TGTGCCAGTCTGCAGCGGGAGATGAATGAGCAGTTCTTC.

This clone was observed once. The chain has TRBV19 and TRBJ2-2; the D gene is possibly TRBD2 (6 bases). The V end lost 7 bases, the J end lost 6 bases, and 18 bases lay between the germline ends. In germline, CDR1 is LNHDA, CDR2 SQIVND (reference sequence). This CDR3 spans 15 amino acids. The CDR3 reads CASNLGGHWAGELFF. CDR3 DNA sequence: TGTGCCAGTAACCTCGGGGGTCATTGGGCCGGGGAGCTGTTTTTT.

As DNA, the CDR3 is TGTGCCAGCAGCTTGAGGACTCCTAAGAACAATGAGCAGTTCTTC. This gives the protein CASSLRTPKNNEQFF. This chain connects TRBV7-2 to TRBJ2-1; D may be TRBD2 (5 bases). Germline loops: CDR1 SGHTA, CDR2 FQGNSA. This CDR3 contains 15 residues. Trimming left V 3 bases short and J 5 bases short, with 14 bases between.

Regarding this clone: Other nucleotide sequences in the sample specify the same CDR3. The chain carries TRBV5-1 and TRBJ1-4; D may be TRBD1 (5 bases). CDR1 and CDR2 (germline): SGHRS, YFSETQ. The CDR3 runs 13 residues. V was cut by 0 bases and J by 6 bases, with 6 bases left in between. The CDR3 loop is CASSLARDEKLFF. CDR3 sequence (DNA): TGCGCCAGCAGCTTGGCCAGGGATGAAAAACTGTTTTTT. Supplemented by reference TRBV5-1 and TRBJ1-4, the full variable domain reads KAGVTQTPRYLIKTRGQQVTLSCSPISGHRSVSWYQQTPGQGLQFLFEYFSETQRNKGNFPGRFSGRQFSNSRSEMNVSTLELGDSALYLCASSLARDEKLFFGSGTQLSVL.

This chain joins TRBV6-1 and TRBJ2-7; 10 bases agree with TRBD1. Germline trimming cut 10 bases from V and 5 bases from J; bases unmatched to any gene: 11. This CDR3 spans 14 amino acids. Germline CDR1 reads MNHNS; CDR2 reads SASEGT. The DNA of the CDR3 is TGTGCCACCTACTTTAGGACAGGGGGGAACGAGCAGTACTTC. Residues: CATYFRTGGNEQYF.